Following are 28 T cell receptor beta chains from one sample sequenced in a study of blood T cell repertoires in COVID-19 (dated by TCRdb to the early 2020s). Library construction relied on the immunoSEQ multiplex PCR assay. The clones in this table, taken by TCRdb from immuneACCESS, are in-frame only. Not every clone is retained; where verified, under half of the shortfall comes from an unresolved V gene, and the cause of the rest is unknown. Recorded for this sample are some 74,000 clones; around 88% of them occurred a single time. In total, the top ten clones hold 6.5% to 8.5% of the sample. Input material: peripheral blood. Source of these receptors: a woman aged 80 or older with acute or convalescent COVID-19.

V and J are TRBV2 and TRBJ1-3; 9 nucleotides align to TRBD1. V lost 5 bases and J lost 0; bases outside the gene matches: 11. Germline lookup yields CDR1 SNHLY and CDR2 FYNNEI. The CDR3 has 18 amino acids. CDR3 in DNA: TGTGCCAGCAGTCCGGGACAGGGCGGCATTAGCTCTGGAAACACCATATATTTT. It translates to CASSPGQGGISSGNTIYF.

The chain combines TRBV7-3 with TRBJ2-5; 12 nucleotides align to TRBD2. The trim removed 1 base at V and 6 bases at J, leaving 9 bases unmatched. Germline assignment: CDR1 SGHTA and CDR2 FQGTGA. This CDR3 region has 17 residues. CDR3 sequence reads: CASSLNPWTSGDKTQYF. The CDR3, as DNA: TGTGCCAGCAGCTTAAACCCCTGGACTAGCGGGGATAAGACCCAGTACTTC. Together with reference TRBV7-3 and TRBJ2-5, the CDR3 gives the full variable domain: GAGVSQTPSNKVTEKGKYVELRCDPISGHTALYWYRQSLGQGPEFLIYFQGTGAADDSGLPNDRFFAVRPEGSVSTLKIQRTERGDSAVYLCASSLNPWTSGDKTQYFGPGTRLLVL.

This chain uses TRBV7-8 with TRBJ2-2, with a possible D match to TRBD1 (5 bases). The V end was cut by 7 bases, the J end by 0 bases, with 15 bases between. Germline CDR1 and CDR2: SGHVS and FQNEAQ. The CDR3 totals 16 residues. CDR3 residues: CASTLSQGANTGELFF. The CDR3 DNA sequence: TGTGCCAGCACCCTTAGCCAGGGCGCGAACACCGGGGAGCTGTTTTTT. Based on the CDR3 plus reference TRBV7-8 and TRBJ2-2, the full variable domain is GAGVSQSPRYKVAKRGQDVALRCDPISGHVSLFWYQQALGQGPEFLTYFQNEAQLDKSGLPSDRFFAERPEGSVSTLKIQRTQQEDSAVYLCASTLSQGANTGELFFGEGSRLTVL.

The chain combines TRBV5-1 with TRBJ1-1, with TRBD1 matching 10 bases. Trimming removed 2 bases from V and 6 bases from J; junction bases left unmatched: 13. The CDR3 sequence is 17 residues long. Germline loops: CDR1 SGHRS, CDR2 YFSETQ. The CDR3 DNA sequence: TGCGCCAGCAGCTTAACCGGGACAGGGGCGAGTGGGTCTGAAGCTTTCTTT. This sequence encodes CASSLTGTGASGSEAFF.

V usage is TRBV7-3 and J usage is TRBJ2-1, with TRBD2 matching 7 bases. Losses at the gene ends were 2 bases for V and 4 bases for J; bases not matched to a gene: 5. The CDR3 consists of 15 residues. Germline CDR1 SGHTA, CDR2 FQGTGA. CDR3: CASSLQRAGYNEQFF. The CDR3 DNA reads as TGTGCCAGCAGCTTACAGAGAGCGGGGTACAATGAGCAGTTCTTC.

The chain recombines TRBV15 with TRBJ2-7; 10 bases line up with TRBD2. The CDR3 loop spans 16 amino acids. J lost 1 base, V lost 1 base, and 4 bases had no gene match. CDR1 is LNHNV and CDR2 is YYDKDF in the germline V gene (reference sequence). CDR3 in DNA: TGTGCCACCAGCAGAGCTAGCGGGAGAGGGTCCTACGAGCAGTACTTC. Translating it yields CATSRASGRGSYEQYF.

The J gene is TRBJ2-5, the V gene TRBV2; a possible D gene is TRBD2 (6 bases). In germline, CDR1 is SNHLY, CDR2 FYNNEI. Trimming took off 6 bases at V and 2 bases at J, with 13 bases between the two ends. The CDR3 contains 14 residues. CDR3 loop: CASRWRGQQETQYF. In DNA form, the CDR3 reads TGTGCCAGCAGGTGGAGGGGCCAGCAAGAGACCCAGTACTTC. The variable domain in full, with the rest retrieved from reference TRBV2 and TRBJ2-5, is EPEVTQTPSHQVTQMGQEVILRCVPISNHLYFYWYRQILGQKVEFLVSFYNNEISEKSEIFDDQFSVERPDGSNFTLKIRSTKLEDSAMYFCASRWRGQQETQYFGPGTRLLVL.

V usage is TRBV6-1 and J usage is TRBJ1-5; D ambiguous. This CDR3 comprises 14 residues. With 1 base removed from V and 4 bases from J, the gap between germline ends came to 8 bases. Germline V gene sequence: CDR1 MNHNS, CDR2 SASEGT. CDR3 in DNA: TGTGCCAGCAGTGAAGGGGCCCTAAATCAGCCCCAGCATTTT. Translating gives CASSEGALNQPQHF.

This clone was counted a few times. The chain recombines TRBV19 with TRBJ1-2; D gene uncertain. The CDR3 has 14 residues. Germline CDR1 reads LNHDA; CDR2 reads SQIVND (reference sequence). V was trimmed by 6 bases and J by 4 bases, leaving 15 bases between them. In DNA form, the CDR3 reads TGTGCCAGTAGCAACTTAGCCCCCCCCTATGGCTACACCTTC. It specifies CASSNLAPPYGYTF.

The chain combines TRBV24-1 with TRBJ1-3; D is unclear. The CDR3 length is 14 residues. Trimming stripped 9 bases from V and 0 bases from J, with 11 bases between. From germline, CDR1 is KGHDR and CDR2 SFDVKD. Here the CDR3 DNA reads TGTGCCACCCTTGAGGAGCTCTCTGGAAACACCATATATTTT. Its translation: CATLEELSGNTIYF.

The gene calls are TRBV5-1 and TRBJ2-7, with TRBD2 as a possible D gene (5 bases). Trimming took 0 bases from V and 0 from J, leaving 10 bases between them. The CDR3 is 15 residues long. Germline CDR1 and CDR2: SGHRS and YFSETQ. CDR3: CASSLAGGLSYEQYF. The CDR3 DNA reads TGCGCCAGCAGCTTGGCGGGCGGACTCTCCTACGAGCAGTACTTC.

The V call is TRBV4-1, the J call TRBJ2-7; 9 positions match TRBD1. The V gene's germline CDR1 is MGHRA and CDR2 YSYEKL. The CDR3 has 16 amino acids. V lost 3 bases and J lost 3; bases outside the gene matches: 9. The CDR3 nucleotides are TGCGCCAGCAGCCATGCACCTCCGGGACAGGGCTACGAGCAGTACTTC. Protein product: CASSHAPPGQGYEQYF.

This chain uses TRBV7-2 with TRBJ1-3; D uncertain. Trimming took off 5 bases at V and 2 bases at J, with 16 bases between the two ends. The CDR3 is made up of 16 amino acids. Germline V lookup: CDR1 SGHTA, CDR2 FQGNSA. CDR3 coding DNA: TGTGCCAGCAGCGCTGGGTCCGGGGTGGCTGGAAACACCATATATTTT. Translating it yields CASSAGSGVAGNTIYF.

This chain joins TRBV7-8 and TRBJ2-2; 13 nucleotides agree with TRBD2. The germline V gene has CDR1 SGHVS and CDR2 FQNEAQ. The length of the CDR3 is 17 residues. The V and J ends lost 1 base and 4 bases, in that order; junction bases with no gene match: 3. CDR3 coding DNA: TGTGCCAGCAGCTTAGGACTAGCGGGGGGCCTCACCGGGGAGCTGTTTTTT. Its translation is CASSLGLAGGLTGELFF.

V usage is TRBV6-2 or TRBV6-3 and J usage is TRBJ2-7; D may be TRBD1 (6 bases). Germline V gene sequence: CDR1 MNHEY, CDR2 SVGEGT. This CDR3 has 17 amino acids. V was pared by 5 bases and J by 0 bases, with 20 bases between. CDR3 residues: CASSDPQGHQSSYEQYF. DNA for the CDR3: TGTGCCAGCAGTGACCCCCAGGGACACCAGAGCTCCTACGAGCAGTACTTC.

This clone has a single count. V is TRBV7-2 and J is TRBJ1-6, with D perhaps matching TRBD1 (6 bases). Trimming left V 4 bases short and J 11 bases short, with 21 bases between. The CDR3 consists of 16 residues. CDR1 is SGHTA and CDR2 is FQGNSA in the germline V gene. The CDR3 nucleotides are TGTGCCAGCAGCTCCAGCTTAGCTACAGGGACGGCACCCCTCCACTTT. Translating gives CASSSSLATGTAPLHF.

As DNA, the CDR3 is TGTGCCAGCAGCCTCCTAGTAGGCAGTAGGGGGTTAGAAGGGGGGACCCAGTACTTC. Translation: CASSLLVGSRGLEGGTQYF. The chain carries TRBV3-1 (or the pseudogene TRBV3-2) and TRBJ2-5; TRBD1 is a possible D gene (6 bases). The germline gives CDR1 LGHDT, CDR2 YNNKEL (reference sequence). The V gene lost 4 bases and the J gene lost 7 bases, with 31 bases spanning the gap. The CDR3 is made up of 19 amino acids.

V is TRBV7-9 and J is TRBJ2-2; 12 positions agree with TRBD2. The CDR3 length is 18 residues. Germline V gene sequence: CDR1 SEHNR, CDR2 FQNEAQ (reference sequence). Trimming removed 5 bases from V and 3 bases from J; junction bases left unmatched: 10. In nucleotides, the CDR3 is TGTGCCAGCAGCCCGCCCCTAGCGGGGGGGCTCCACACCGGGGAGCTGTTTTTT. It codes for CASSPPLAGGLHTGELFF. The complete variable domain, with remaining parts taken from reference TRBV7-9 and TRBJ2-2, reads DTGVSQNPRHKITKRGQNVTFRCDPISEHNRLYWYRQTLGQGPEFLTYFQNEAQLEKSRLLSDRFSAERPKGSFSTLEIQRTEQGDSAMYLCASSPPLAGGLHTGELFFGEGSRLTVL.

The V and J genes are TRBV5-1 and TRBJ1-4; TRBD1 matches 8 bases. The CDR3 consists of 14 residues. CDR1 SGHRS and CDR2 YFSETQ come from the germline V gene. V gave up 4 bases and J gave up 3 bases; unmatched junction bases: 2. Written as DNA, the CDR3 is TGCGCCAGCAGCGGACAGGGATCTAATGAAAAACTGTTTTTT. Amino acids: CASSGQGSNEKLFF.

The rearrangement uses TRBV10-3 and TRBJ1-1; D is perhaps TRBD1 (5 bases). The CDR3 length is 15 residues. Germline CDR1 and CDR2: ENHRY and SYGVKD. V was trimmed by 3 bases and J by 6 bases, leaving 17 bases between them. The CDR3 reads CAISDTGIPGAEAFF. The CDR3 DNA follows: TGTGCCATCAGTGATACTGGGATCCCGGGGGCTGAAGCTTTCTTT.

V gene TRBV4-2 combines with J gene TRBJ2-3; possible D gene TRBD1, 6 bases. The CDR3 has 15 amino acids. Per the germline V gene, CDR1 is LGHNA and CDR2 is YNFKEQ. The V and J ends lost 0 bases and 10 bases respectively, with 17 bases between them. CDR3 residues: CASSQDQGGRNSQYF. Written as DNA, the CDR3 is TGTGCCAGCAGCCAAGACCAAGGGGGTCGAAACTCGCAGTATTTT.

The genes are TRBV11-3 and TRBJ2-7; possible D gene TRBD2, 6 bases. The CDR3 is made up of 13 amino acids. Germline assignment: CDR1 SGHNT and CDR2 YENEEA. V shed 5 bases and J shed 0 bases, with 8 bases lying between them. CDR3 DNA sequence: TGTGCCAGCAGCCGAGCGGGCTCCTACGAGCAGTACTTC. The encoded protein is CASSRAGSYEQYF.

The chain is built from TRBV7-8 and TRBJ2-1, with 7 bases fitting TRBD2. The CDR3 extends over 23 amino acids. The germline gives CDR1 SGHVS, CDR2 FQNEAQ. V lost 5 bases, J lost 0 bases, and 28 bases stayed unmatched. CDR3 bases: TGTGCCAGCAGCCAACATGCACCCAACGCGTGGGGGGGAGTGGGGAGCTCCTACAATGAGCAGTTCTTC. Protein: CASSQHAPNAWGGVGSSYNEQFF.

The V gene is TRBV12-5, the J gene TRBJ2-1; 13 bases agree with TRBD2. The germline V gene encodes CDR1 LGHNT and CDR2 FRNRAP. CDR3 size: 16 residues. The junction had 4 bases not matched to a gene; V was cut back by 5 bases and J by 3 bases. The CDR3 loop is CASGRTSGGRYNEQFF. CDR3 in DNA: TGTGCTAGTGGTAGGACTAGCGGGGGACGCTACAATGAGCAGTTCTTC.

The rearrangement uses TRBV5-1 and TRBJ2-1; the D is unclear. The CDR3 loop spans 12 amino acids. The ends were cut back, 2 bases at V and 5 bases at J, with 5 bases in the middle. Germline V lookup: CDR1 SGHRS, CDR2 YFSETQ. CDR3 bases: TGCGCCAGCAGCTTACACAACAATGAGCAGTTCTTC. Its translation is CASSLHNNEQFF.

CDR3 protein: CASSSMDRGNYGYTF. In DNA, the CDR3 is TGTGCCAGCAGTTCCATGGACAGGGGAAACTATGGCTACACCTTC. V gene TRBV6-2 or TRBV6-3 combines with J gene TRBJ1-2; 9 positions match TRBD1. Germline CDR1 is MNHEY and CDR2 is SVGEGT. J gave up 2 bases and V 4 bases, and 5 bases lay outside the gene matches. CDR3 length: 15 amino acids.

The J gene is TRBJ1-6, the V gene TRBV27, with 7 bases identical to TRBD1. Germline V CDR1 and CDR2: MNHEY, SMNVEV (reference sequence). The CDR3 totals 16 residues. V shed 4 bases and J 6 bases; nucleotides not matched to a gene: 9. The CDR3 sequence: CASSSGRGQPNSPLHF. In DNA, the CDR3 is TGTGCCAGCAGTTCGGGGCGGGGACAGCCTAATTCACCCCTCCACTTT.

The rearrangement links TRBV27 to TRBJ2-5; 8 nucleotides align to TRBD1. Unmatched junction bases numbered 7, after V lost 5 bases and J lost 5 bases. This CDR3 spans 14 amino acids. Germline assignment: CDR1 MNHEY and CDR2 SMNVEV (reference sequence). The CDR3 loop is CASSPWTGYETQYF. The CDR3 bases are TGTGCCAGCAGTCCATGGACAGGGTATGAGACCCAGTACTTC.